This record concerns one T cell receptor (beta chain) sequence. It has no known antigen specificity. No base-level quality is on record; no much larger clone is a single base apart. The CDR3 covers 15 residues, taking in both the cysteine and the phenylalanine. Just the 45-base CDR3 DNA is kept, in frame starting at base 1. The CDR1 and CDR2 encoded by the germline V gene (reference sequence) are PRHDT and FYEKMQ. V is pruned by 4 bases and J by 6 bases, leaving 4 bases of the junction without a gene match. This sample was taken from a study of sequential checkpoint blockade in melanoma (dated by TCRdb to the late 2010s). Some background on the complete study: Patients were randomized 1:1 to first-line nivolumab followed by ipilimumab (arm A) or ipilimumab followed by nivolumab (arm B). Both trial sequences were followed by maintenance nivolumab. Overall study outcomes, separate from this receptor: Larger, independent patient cohorts are needed to validate the response-prediction model that combines TCR metrics and mutation burden.

According to the study, the label for this sample's treatment or condition signals: randomized to nivolumab then ipilimumab (arm A) or the reverse (arm B). None of the trial patients had been given prior DNA-damaging chemotherapy. A FACS Aria II flow cytometer was used to sort live CD3+CD8+ cells that were negative for CD19 and CD56 from thawed PBMCs. The samples were obtained from melanoma patients enrolled in CheckMate 064, an open-label, randomized phase II trial testing sequential checkpoint blockade. Leukapheresis was used to collect peripheral blood mononuclear cells, which were then purified with Ficoll-Paque and frozen in human serum with about 10% DMSO. Immediately after sorting, the purity of the sorted blood CD3+CD8+ cells was confirmed to be >98%, and DNA was then extracted. TCRbeta CDR3 regions were immunosequenced from genomic DNA with the immunoSEQ Assay. Prior to high-throughput sequencing, genomic DNA was amplified by bias-controlled multiplex PCR. Turning to the authors' computational methods: To quantify the absolute abundance of each unique TCRbeta CDR3 region, the sequences were collapsed and filtered. Clonality was defined as 1 minus Pielou's evenness and was calculated using productive rearrangements only. A previously published method was used to identify clones with significantly greater frequencies in on-treatment samples than in baseline samples. TCRdb holds this immuneACCESS table with in-frame rearrangements only. Some clones are missing; in checked studies, unresolved V genes explain under half, and the rest has no known cause. Clone size and the V and J calls come from that table; the DNA yielded D and trimming. The sample table contains 10,000 to 15,000 clones; only one count was recorded for about 61% of them. Approximately 21% of the sample lies in the top ten.

The sample was CD8+ T cells sorted from blood (inferred from file names), taken from a patient given nivolumab and ipilimumab in sequence. This chain is built from TRBV13 and TRBJ1-4; TRBD1 aligns with 11 central bases. This receptor was identified in a human donor with melanoma. The sequenced DNA: TGTGCCAGCAGCTCTAGGGACAGGGGGGATGAAAAACTGTTTTTT. Translation gives CASSSRDRGDEKLFF.